One sample yielded the 4 T cell receptor beta chains listed below, sequenced in a study of human T cells and chemical hapten exposure. Time point indicated: patch test 3, about 24 weeks after DPC sensitization. Treatment meaning: therapeutic diphenylcyclopropenone sensitization with weekly scalp DPC. From the RACE reads, TCRdb called clonotypes with MiXCR, one entry per CDR3 protein. The sample records some 180,000 distinct CDR3 sequences, around 23% being singletons. Source: whole blood, taken in connection with sensitization to the hapten diphenylcyclopropenone (DPC). Source of these receptors: a woman aged 40-49 years with alopecia areata. Some clones in this sample may be carry-over from other donors' samples.

The chain has TRBV20-1 and TRBJ1-5, with D uncertain. Trimming stripped 3 bases from V and 1 base from J, with 13 bases between. This CDR3 contains 15 residues. Per germline, CDR1 DFQATT and CDR2 SNEGSKA (reference sequence). CDR3 sequence reads: CSASVARVSNQPQHF. For the CDR3, the DNA is TGCAGTGCTAGTGTTGCCCGGGTGAGCAATCAGCCCCAGCATTTT.

The sample holds a few counts of this clonotype. The genes are TRBV20-1 and TRBJ2-1; 8 positions match TRBD2. The CDR3 runs to 14 residues. With 2 bases clipped from V and 8 bases from J, the junction kept 8 bases outside the gene matches. Germline CDR1 is DFQATT and CDR2 is SNEGSKA (reference sequence). The CDR3 protein is CSARLRTSRDEQFF. For the CDR3, the DNA is TGCAGTGCTAGATTGAGGACTAGCCGAGATGAGCAGTTCTTC.

This clonotype has only a few counts. The V call is TRBV7-2, the J call TRBJ1-2, with 10 bases fitting TRBD1. Germline V gene lookup returns CDR1 SGHTA and CDR2 FQGNSA. Trimming at V came to 5 bases and at J to 7 bases, leaving 7 bases not matched to a gene. CDR3 size: 14 residues. DNA of the CDR3: TGTGCCAGCAGCCCAAGACAGGGGGCAAGTGGCTACACCTTC. Its translation: CASSPRQGASGYTF. Variable domain in full (rest from reference TRBV7-2 and TRBJ1-2): GAGVSQSPSNKVTEKGKDVELRCDPISGHTALYWYRQSLGQGLEFLIYFQGNSAPDKSGLPSDRFSAERTGGSVSTLTIQRTQQEDSAVYLCASSPRQGASGYTFGSGTRLTVV.

This rearrangement joins TRBV27 to TRBJ1-1; possibly TRBD1 for D (6 bases). The CDR3 has 14 amino acids. Germline V CDR1 and CDR2: MNHEY, SMNVEV (reference sequence). V shed 5 bases and J shed 10 bases, with 20 bases lying between them. CDR3 region: CASSHPGHGLGAFF. CDR3 in DNA: TGTGCCAGCAGTCATCCGGGACACGGCTTGGGAGCTTTCTTT.